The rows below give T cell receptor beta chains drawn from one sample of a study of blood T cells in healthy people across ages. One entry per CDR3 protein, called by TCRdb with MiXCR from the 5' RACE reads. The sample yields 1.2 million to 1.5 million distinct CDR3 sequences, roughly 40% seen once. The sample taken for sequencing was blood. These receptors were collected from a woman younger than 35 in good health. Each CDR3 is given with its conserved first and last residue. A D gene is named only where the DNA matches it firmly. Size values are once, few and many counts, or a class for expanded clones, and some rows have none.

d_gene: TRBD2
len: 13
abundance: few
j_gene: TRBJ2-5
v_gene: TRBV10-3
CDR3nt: TGTGCCACCGTAGCGGGGGGCGGAGAGACCCAGTACTTC
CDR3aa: CATVAGGGETQYF

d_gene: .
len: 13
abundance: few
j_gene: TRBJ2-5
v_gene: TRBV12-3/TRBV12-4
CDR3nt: TGTGCCAGCGGGAATGACCGAGGATGGAGGCAGTACTTC
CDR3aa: CASGNDRGWRQYF

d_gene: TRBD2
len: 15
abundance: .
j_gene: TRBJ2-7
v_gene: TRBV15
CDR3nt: TGTGCCACCAGCAGAGAGACTAGCGGGAGTGGGGAGCAGTACTTC
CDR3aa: CATSRETSGSGEQYF

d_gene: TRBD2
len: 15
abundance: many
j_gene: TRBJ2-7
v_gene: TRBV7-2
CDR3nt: TGTGCCAGCAGCAGACTAGCGGGAGGCTCCTACGAGCAGTACTTC
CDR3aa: CASSRLAGGSYEQYF

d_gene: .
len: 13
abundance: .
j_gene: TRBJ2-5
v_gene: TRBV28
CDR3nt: TGTGCCAGCAGTTTTTCGACGGAAGAGACCCAGTACTTC
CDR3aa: CASSFSTEETQYF

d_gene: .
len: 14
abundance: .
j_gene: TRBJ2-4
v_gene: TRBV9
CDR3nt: TGTGCCAGCAGCGTCGACGGGGCCTCCTACAAGCAGTACTTC
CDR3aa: CASSVDGASYKQYF

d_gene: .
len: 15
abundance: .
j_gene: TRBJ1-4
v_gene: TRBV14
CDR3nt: TGTGCCAGCAGCATGCGACAGAACCCCAATGAAAAACTGTTTTTT
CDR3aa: CASSMRQNPNEKLFF

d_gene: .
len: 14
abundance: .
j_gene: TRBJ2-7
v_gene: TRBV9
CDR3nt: TGTGCCAGCAGCGATGGGCCGGGCTTCTACGAGCAGTACTTC
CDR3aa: CASSDGPGFYEQYF

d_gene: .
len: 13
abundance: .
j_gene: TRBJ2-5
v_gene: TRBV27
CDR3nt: TGTGCCAGCAGCGCCCAACTGCAAGAGACCCAGTACTTC
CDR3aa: CASSAQLQETQYF

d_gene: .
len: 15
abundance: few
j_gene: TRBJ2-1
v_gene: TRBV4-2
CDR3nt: TGTGCCAGCAGCCTCCACTACCGAGAGGAGAAAGAGCAGTTCTTC
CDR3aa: CASSLHYREEKEQFF

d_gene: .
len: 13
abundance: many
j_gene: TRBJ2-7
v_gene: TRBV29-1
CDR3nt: TGCAGCGTTGTTTCCCGGGTCGCCTACGAGCAGTACTTC
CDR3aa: CSVVSRVAYEQYF

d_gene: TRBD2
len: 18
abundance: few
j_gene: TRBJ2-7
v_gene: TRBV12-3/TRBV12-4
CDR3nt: TGTGCCAGCAGTTTCGGGACTAGCGGGGCTAGAAGCTCCTACGAGCAGTACTTC
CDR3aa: CASSFGTSGARSSYEQYF

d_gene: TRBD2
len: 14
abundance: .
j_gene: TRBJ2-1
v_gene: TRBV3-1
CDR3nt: TGTGCCAGCAGCCCCGGCGCGGGAGGGGGTGAGCAGTTCTTC
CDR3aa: CASSPGAGGGEQFF

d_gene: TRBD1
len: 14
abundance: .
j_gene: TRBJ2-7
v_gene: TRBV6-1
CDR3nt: TGTGCCAGCTATTCCGGGACAGGGGCCTACGAGCAGTACTTC
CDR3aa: CASYSGTGAYEQYF

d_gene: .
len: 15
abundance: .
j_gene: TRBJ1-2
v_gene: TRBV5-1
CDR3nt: TGCGCCAGCAGCTTGGCACAGGGTGTTACCTATGGCTACACCTTC
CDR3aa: CASSLAQGVTYGYTF

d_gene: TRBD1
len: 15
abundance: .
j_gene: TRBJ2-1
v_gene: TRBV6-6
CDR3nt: TGTGCCAGCAGTCCCGGGACAGGGTACGACAATGAGCAGTTCTTC
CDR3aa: CASSPGTGYDNEQFF

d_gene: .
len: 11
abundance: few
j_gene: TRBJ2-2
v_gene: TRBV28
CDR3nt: TGTGCCACCGACCTCACCGGGGAGCTGTTTTTT
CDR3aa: CATDLTGELFF

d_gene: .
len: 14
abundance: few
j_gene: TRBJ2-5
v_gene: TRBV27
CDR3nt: TGTGCCAGCAGTTTAATATTCCCTATGGAGACCCAGTACTTC
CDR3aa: CASSLIFPMETQYF

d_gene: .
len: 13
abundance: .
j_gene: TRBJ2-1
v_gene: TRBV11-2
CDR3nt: TGTGCCAGCAGCTTAGATCGGCGATCTGAGCAGTTCTTC
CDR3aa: CASSLDRRSEQFF

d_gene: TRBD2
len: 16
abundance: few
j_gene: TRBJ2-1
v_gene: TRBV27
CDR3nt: TGTGCCAGCAATACCTTTAGCGGGAGGTCCTACAATGAGCAGTTCTTC
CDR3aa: CASNTFSGRSYNEQFF

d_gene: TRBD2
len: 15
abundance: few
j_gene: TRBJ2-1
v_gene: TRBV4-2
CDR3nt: TGTGCCAGCAGCCCTAGCGGGGTGGCCTACAATGAGCAGTTCTTC
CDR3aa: CASSPSGVAYNEQFF

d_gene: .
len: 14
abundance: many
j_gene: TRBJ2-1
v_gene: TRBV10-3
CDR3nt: TGTGCCATGAGAGGTCGGCGGGTTAGCGATGAGCAGTTCTTC
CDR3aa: CAMRGRRVSDEQFF

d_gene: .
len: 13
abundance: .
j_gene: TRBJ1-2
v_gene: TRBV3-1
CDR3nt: TGTGCCAGCAGCCAAGGAAAGGGAAATGGCTACACCTTC
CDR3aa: CASSQGKGNGYTF

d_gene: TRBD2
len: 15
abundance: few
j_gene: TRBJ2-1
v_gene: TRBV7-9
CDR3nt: TGTGCCAGCAGCCCCTTTTTCGGGAGGGCCCATGAGCAGTTCTTC
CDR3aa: CASSPFFGRAHEQFF

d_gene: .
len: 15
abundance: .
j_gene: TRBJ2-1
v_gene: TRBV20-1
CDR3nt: TGCAGTGCCAGTGGTTGGGGGGGCCCCTACAATGAGCAGTTCTTC
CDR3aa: CSASGWGGPYNEQFF

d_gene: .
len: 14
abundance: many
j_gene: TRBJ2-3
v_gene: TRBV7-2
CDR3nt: TGTGCCAGCTATTCGGGCGGGGTCCCGTTCATGCAGTATTTT
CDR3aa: CASYSGGVPFMQYF

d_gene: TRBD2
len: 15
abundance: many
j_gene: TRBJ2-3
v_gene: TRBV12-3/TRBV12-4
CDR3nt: TGTGCCAGCAGTTTGGTACTAGCGGACACAGATACGCAGTATTTT
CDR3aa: CASSLVLADTDTQYF

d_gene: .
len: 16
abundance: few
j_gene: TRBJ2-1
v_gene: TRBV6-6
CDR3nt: TGTGCCAGCAGCCGACTAGGGACTTTCTCCTACAATGAGCAGTTCTTC
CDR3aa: CASSRLGTFSYNEQFF

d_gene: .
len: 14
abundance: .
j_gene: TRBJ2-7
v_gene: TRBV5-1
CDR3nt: TGCGCCAGCAGCTTGGTCGGCAGAGACTACGAGCAGTACTTC
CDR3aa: CASSLVGRDYEQYF

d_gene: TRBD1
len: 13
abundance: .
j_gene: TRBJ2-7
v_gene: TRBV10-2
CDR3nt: TGCGCCACCCGGAGGACAGGGGGCTACGAGCAGTACTTC
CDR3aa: CATRRTGGYEQYF

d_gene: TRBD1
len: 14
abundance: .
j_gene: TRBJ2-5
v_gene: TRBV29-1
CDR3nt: TGCAGCGTTGCAAAGGGACAGGGTTACAATGAGCAGTACTTC
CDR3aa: CSVAKGQGYNEQYF

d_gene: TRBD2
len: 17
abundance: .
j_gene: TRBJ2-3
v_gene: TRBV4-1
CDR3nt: TGCGCCAGCAGTCAGGGACTAGCGGGGATAATGGCAGATACGCAGTATTTT
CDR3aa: CASSQGLAGIMADTQYF

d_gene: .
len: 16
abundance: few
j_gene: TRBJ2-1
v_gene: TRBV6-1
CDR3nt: TGTGCCAGCAGTGCACTAGCCGTGAGCTCCTACAATGAGCAGTTCTTC
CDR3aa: CASSALAVSSYNEQFF

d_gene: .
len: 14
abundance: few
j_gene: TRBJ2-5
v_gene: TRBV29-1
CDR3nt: TGCAGCGTTTTAAAATCGAACTTTGGGGAGACCCAGTACTTC
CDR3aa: CSVLKSNFGETQYF

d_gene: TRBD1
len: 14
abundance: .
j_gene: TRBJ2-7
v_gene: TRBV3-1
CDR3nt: TGTGCCAGCAGCCAATTAGGGGGCGGCTACGAGCAGTACTTC
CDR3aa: CASSQLGGGYEQYF

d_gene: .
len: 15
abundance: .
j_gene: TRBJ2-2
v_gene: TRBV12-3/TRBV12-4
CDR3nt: TGTGCCAGCAGTTTGTTGGCGGCGATGGACGGGGAGCTGTTTTTT
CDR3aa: CASSLLAAMDGELFF

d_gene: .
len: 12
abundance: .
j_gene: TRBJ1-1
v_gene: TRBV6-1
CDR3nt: TGTGCCAGCACCTATTGGGGCACTGAAGCTTTCTTT
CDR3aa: CASTYWGTEAFF

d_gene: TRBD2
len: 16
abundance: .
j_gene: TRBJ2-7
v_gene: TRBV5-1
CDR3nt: TGCGCCAGCAGCTCCATACCTGGACTAGCGGACAATGAGCAGTACTTC
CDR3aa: CASSSIPGLADNEQYF

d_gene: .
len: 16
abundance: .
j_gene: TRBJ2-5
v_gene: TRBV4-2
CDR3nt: TGTGCCAGCAGCGAAGTGGGCCCCGGGCAGCGAGAGACCCAGTACTTC
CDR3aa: CASSEVGPGQRETQYF

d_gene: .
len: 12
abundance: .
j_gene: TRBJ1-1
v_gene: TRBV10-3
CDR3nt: TGTGCCAGTGCCCCCGTGGGCACTGAAGCTTTCTTT
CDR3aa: CASAPVGTEAFF

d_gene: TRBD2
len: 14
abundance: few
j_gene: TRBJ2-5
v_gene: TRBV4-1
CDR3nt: TGCGCCAGCAGCCAACCCACGACTAGCTGGGAGCAGTACTTC
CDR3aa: CASSQPTTSWEQYF

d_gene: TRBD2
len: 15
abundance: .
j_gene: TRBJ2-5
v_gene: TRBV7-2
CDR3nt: TGTGCCAGCAGCTCGACTAGCGCAGGAAGAGAGACCCAGTACTTC
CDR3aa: CASSSTSAGRETQYF

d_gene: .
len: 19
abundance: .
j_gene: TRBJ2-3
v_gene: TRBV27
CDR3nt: TGTGCCAGCAGTTTAAGGGGTTCTTCCGGGAATGGCTACACAGATACGCAGTATTTT
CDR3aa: CASSLRGSSGNGYTDTQYF

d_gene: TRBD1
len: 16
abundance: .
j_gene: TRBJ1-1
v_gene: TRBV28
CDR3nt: TGTGCCAGCAGTGATGGGACAGGGGGCTTGTACACTGAAGCTTTCTTT
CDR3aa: CASSDGTGGLYTEAFF

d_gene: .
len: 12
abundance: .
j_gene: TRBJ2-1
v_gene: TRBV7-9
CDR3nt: TGTGCCAGCAGCTCCATGCAAGAGACCCAGTTCTTC
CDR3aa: CASSSMQETQFF

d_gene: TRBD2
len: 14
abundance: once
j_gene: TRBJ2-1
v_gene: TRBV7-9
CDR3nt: TGTGCCAGCAGAGCCGGGACTAGCCACAATGAGCAGTTCTTC
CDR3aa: CASRAGTSHNEQFF

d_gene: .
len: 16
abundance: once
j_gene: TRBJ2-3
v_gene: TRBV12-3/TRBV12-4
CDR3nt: TGTGCCAGCAGCACCAGAGAGCTTGCTAGCACAGATACGCAGTATTTT
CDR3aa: CASSTRELASTDTQYF

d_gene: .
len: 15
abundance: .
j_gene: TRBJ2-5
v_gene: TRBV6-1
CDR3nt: TGTGCCAGCAGTGCCCGACAGGGAGGTTCGGAGACCCAGTACTTC
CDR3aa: CASSARQGGSETQYF

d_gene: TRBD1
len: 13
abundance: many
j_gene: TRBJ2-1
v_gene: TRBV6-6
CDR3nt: TGTGCCAGCAGTTGGGGACAGGGCTATGAGCAGTTCTTC
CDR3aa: CASSWGQGYEQFF

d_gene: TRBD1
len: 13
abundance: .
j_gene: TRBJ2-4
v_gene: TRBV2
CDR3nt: TGTGCCGGACAGGACAGGGATAAAAACATTCAGTACTTC
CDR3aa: CAGQDRDKNIQYF

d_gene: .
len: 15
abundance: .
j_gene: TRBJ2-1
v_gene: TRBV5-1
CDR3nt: TGCGCCAGCAACTTGGACGGGAGTTCCTACAATGAGCAGTTCTTC
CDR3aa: CASNLDGSSYNEQFF

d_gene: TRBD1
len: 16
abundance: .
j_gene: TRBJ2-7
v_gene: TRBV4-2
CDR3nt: TGTGCCAGCAGCCAAGAGCCGGGACAGGGATACTACGAGCAGTACTTC
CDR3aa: CASSQEPGQGYYEQYF

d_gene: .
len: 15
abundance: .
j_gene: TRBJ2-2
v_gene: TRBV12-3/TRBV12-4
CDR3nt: TGTGCCAGCAGTTTTGGGGGGCAGGTCACCGGGGAGCTGTTTTTT
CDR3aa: CASSFGGQVTGELFF